Below, one T cell receptor beta chain is given with its context. V was clipped by 7 bases and J by 0 bases; unmatched bases: 14. Germline V CDR1 and CDR2: SGHTA, FQGNSA. CDR3 length: 19 residues. This record belongs to a study of control samples from healthy donors and cancer patients. TCRdb's copy holds only in-frame clones and misses some; the assay was immunoSEQ multiplex PCR. The table includes over 60,000 clones, 70% to 90% detected once. What was sequenced was PBMCs. The gene calls are TRBV7-2 and TRBJ2-1, with 11 bases matching TRBD2. The TCR sequence derives from a woman aged 60-70 years with head and neck cancer. CDR3: CASMGLGVAGGVSYNEQFF. The CDR3 DNA is TGTGCCAGCATGGGCCTAGGGGTAGCGGGAGGGGTCTCCTACAATGAGCAGTTCTTC.